This T cell receptor beta chain was documented in a study of blood T cell repertoires in COVID-19. Across the whole study: Spain, Italy and the United States supplied samples that represented acute and convalescent COVID-19. T cells, B-cell-depleted T cells, or PBMCs provided the cDNA or gDNA that served as material.

The CDR3 is 15 residues long. Germline CDR1 is MNHEY and CDR2 is SVGAGI. The V and J ends lost 7 bases and 2 bases, in that order; junction bases with no gene match: 9. In the original processing: The assay estimated nucleated cells by amplifying reference gene primers. Profiling relied on immunoSEQ multiplex PCR, and the TCRdb table lists in-frame clones only, not all of them. V and J calls and clone size are given by that table; D and trimming were obtained from the DNA. Among roughly 200,000 clones listed, more than 75% were seen once. The material sequenced was peripheral blood. The clonotype originates from a man aged 60-69 years with acute or convalescent COVID-19. The genes are TRBV6-5 and TRBJ2-7, with TRBD1 matching 9 bases. In DNA, the CDR3 is TGTGCCAGCAAGGCAGGACAGGGGAACCCCTACGAGCAGTACTTC. Translating gives CASKAGQGNPYEQYF.